The TCR beta chain described here comes from a study of cytomegalovirus exposure and HLA in healthy donors. Study results and caveats: The study designated 160 or so TCR beta chains cytomegalovirus-associated. Later analysis revealed greater clonal expansion in HLA-associated TCR beta chains than in equally common others. Common viral pathogens seemed to be connected with several of the most significant clusters, according to a later analysis.

The PCR used 60 Vbeta and 13 Jbeta primers. The method was immunoSEQ multiplex PCR; TCRdb's version includes in-frame clones alone and lacks a portion of them. The sample shows around 110,000 clones, around a tenth of them seen only once. This clone occurred a few times. Antigen specificity is unknown. Sequencing was carried out using PBMCs. This TCR was sampled from a man aged 25-45 years in good health and CMV-seronegative.

CDR3 sequence reads: CASSFTGTSSEQYF. The DNA of the CDR3 is TGTGCCAGCAGTTTTACCGGGACTAGCTCCGAGCAGTACTTC. This chain joins TRBV6-5 and TRBJ2-7; 9 positions agree with TRBD2. CDR1 MNHEY and CDR2 SVGAGI come from the germline V gene. The J segment lost 6 bases and the V segment lost 4 bases, leaving 7 bases of the junction unmatched. The CDR3 has 14 amino acids.